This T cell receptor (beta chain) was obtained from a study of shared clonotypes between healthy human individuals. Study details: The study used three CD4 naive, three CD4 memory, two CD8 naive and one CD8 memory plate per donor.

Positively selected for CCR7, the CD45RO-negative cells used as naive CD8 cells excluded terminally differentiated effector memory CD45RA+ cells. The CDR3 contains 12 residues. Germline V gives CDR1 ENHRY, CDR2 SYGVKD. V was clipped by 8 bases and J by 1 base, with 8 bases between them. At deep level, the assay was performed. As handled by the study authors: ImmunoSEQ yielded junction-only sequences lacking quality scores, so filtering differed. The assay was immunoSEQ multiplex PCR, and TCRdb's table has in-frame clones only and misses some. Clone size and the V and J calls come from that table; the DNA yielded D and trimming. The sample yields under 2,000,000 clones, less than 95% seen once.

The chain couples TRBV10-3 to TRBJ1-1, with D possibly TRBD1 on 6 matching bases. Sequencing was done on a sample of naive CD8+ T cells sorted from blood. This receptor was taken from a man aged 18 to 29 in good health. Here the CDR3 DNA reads TGTGCCATCGGACAGCCGAACACTGAAGCTTTCTTT. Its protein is CAIGQPNTEAFF.